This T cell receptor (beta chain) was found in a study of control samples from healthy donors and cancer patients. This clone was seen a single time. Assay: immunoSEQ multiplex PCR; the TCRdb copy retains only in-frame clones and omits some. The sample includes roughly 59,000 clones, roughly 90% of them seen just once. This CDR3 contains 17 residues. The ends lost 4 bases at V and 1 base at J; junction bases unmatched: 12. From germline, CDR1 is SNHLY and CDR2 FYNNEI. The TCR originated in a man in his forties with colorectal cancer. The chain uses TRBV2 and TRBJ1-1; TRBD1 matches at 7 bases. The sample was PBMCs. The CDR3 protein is CASSGASRQGGNTEAFF. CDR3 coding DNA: TGTGCCAGCAGTGGCGCCTCCCGACAGGGAGGGAACACTGAAGCTTTCTTT. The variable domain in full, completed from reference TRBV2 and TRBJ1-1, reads EPEVTQTPSHQVTQMGQEVILRCVPISNHLYFYWYRQILGQKVEFLVSFYNNEISEKSEIFDDQFSVERPDGSNFTLKIRSTKLEDSAMYFCASSGASRQGGNTEAFFGQGTRLTVV.